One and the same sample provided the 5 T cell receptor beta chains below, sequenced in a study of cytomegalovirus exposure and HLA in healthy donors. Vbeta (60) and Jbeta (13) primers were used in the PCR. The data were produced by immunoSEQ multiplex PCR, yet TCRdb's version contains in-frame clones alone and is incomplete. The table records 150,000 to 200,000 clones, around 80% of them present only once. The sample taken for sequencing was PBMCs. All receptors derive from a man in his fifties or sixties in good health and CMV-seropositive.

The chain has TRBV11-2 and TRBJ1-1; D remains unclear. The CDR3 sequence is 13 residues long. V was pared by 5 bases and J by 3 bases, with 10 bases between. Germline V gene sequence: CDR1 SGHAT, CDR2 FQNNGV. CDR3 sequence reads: CASSTVKDTEAFF. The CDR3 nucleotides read TGTGCCAGCAGCACAGTCAAAGACACTGAAGCTTTCTTT.

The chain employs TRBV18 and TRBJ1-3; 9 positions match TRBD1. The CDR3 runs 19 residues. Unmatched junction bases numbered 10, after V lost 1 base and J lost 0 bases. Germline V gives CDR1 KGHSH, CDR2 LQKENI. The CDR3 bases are TGTGCCAGCTCACCACGAGGACAGGGGTCCGGACCCTCTGGAAACACCATATATTTT. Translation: CASSPRGQGSGPSGNTIYF.

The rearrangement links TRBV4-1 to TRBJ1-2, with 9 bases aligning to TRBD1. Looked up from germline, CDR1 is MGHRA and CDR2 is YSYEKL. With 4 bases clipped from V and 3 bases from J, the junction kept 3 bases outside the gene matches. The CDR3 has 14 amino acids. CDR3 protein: CASSRRDRDYGYTF. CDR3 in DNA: TGCGCCAGCAGCCGCCGGGACAGGGACTATGGCTACACCTTC.

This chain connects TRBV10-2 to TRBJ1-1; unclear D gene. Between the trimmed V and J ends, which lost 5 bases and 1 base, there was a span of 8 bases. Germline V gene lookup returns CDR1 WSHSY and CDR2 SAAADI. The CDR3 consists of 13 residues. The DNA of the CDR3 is TGCGCCAGCAGTTCGGTTGGGAACACTGAAGCTTTCTTT. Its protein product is CASSSVGNTEAFF.

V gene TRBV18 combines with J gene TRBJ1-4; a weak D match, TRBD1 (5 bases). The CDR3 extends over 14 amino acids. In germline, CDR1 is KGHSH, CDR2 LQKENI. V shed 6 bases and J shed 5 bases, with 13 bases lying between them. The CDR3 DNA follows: TGTGCCAGCTCCAGCCGGGGGAAGAATGAAAAACTGTTTTTT. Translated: CASSSRGKNEKLFF.